A single sample is the source of the 20 T cell receptor beta chains below, sequenced in a study of blood T cell repertoires in COVID-19. Profiling relied on immunoSEQ multiplex PCR, and the TCRdb table lists in-frame clones only, not all of them. The profile shows about 300,000 clones, approximately 90% of them singletons. Material: peripheral blood. These receptors originate from a woman under 40 who had recovered from COVID-19.

This chain uses TRBV9 with TRBJ2-1, with no clear D. The CDR3 extends over 15 amino acids. V lost 3 bases to trimming and J lost 0 bases, with 10 bases between them. Germline lookup yields CDR1 SGDLS and CDR2 YYNGEE. In DNA, the CDR3 is TGTGCCAGCAGCGAGACTCAGAGCTCCTACAATGAGCAGTTCTTC. Its translation: CASSETQSSYNEQFF.

The chain combines TRBV9 with TRBJ2-3; D gene ambiguous. This CDR3 comprises 14 residues. V dropped 2 bases and J dropped 2 bases, with 9 bases sitting between them. Germline assignment: CDR1 SGDLS and CDR2 YYNGEE. CDR3 residues: CASSVVTATDTQYF. Here the CDR3 DNA reads TGTGCCAGCAGCGTGGTTACAGCCACAGATACGCAGTATTTT.

The chain joins TRBV15 to TRBJ1-5; D is undetermined. There are 15 residues in the CDR3. V was shortened by 2 bases and J by 7 bases, with 15 bases between the two germline ends. Germline V CDR1 and CDR2: LNHNV, YYDKDF (reference sequence). The CDR3, as DNA: TGTGCCACCAGCAGAACACTAGGGCTGGGGCAGCCCCAGCATTTT. The encoded protein is CATSRTLGLGQPQHF.

This chain links TRBV19 with TRBJ1-5; D is perhaps TRBD1 (5 bases). This CDR3 spans 16 amino acids. CDR1 and CDR2 from the germline V gene are LNHDA and SQIVND (reference sequence). Trimming took 3 bases from V and 0 from J, leaving 12 bases between them. The CDR3 sequence is CASSMGRTNSNQPQHF. CDR3 DNA: TGTGCCAGTAGTATGGGGCGCACGAATAGCAATCAGCCCCAGCATTTT.

The rearrangement uses TRBV27 and TRBJ1-2; 7 nucleotides align to TRBD1. CDR3 length: 14 residues. Germline-derived CDR1 and CDR2 are MNHEY and SMNVEV (reference sequence). V was pared by 3 bases and J by 9 bases, with 10 bases of the junction left unmatched. CDR3 bases: TGTGCCAGCAGTTTCCTCCGGGACAGCGCCAGCTACACCTTC. It is translated as CASSFLRDSASYTF.

V is TRBV28 and J is TRBJ2-7; 9 bases align to TRBD1. Germline V gives CDR1 MDHEN, CDR2 SYDVKM. The CDR3 runs 14 residues. V was clipped by 11 bases and J by 3 bases; unmatched bases: 11. The CDR3 sequence: CAGSTGTGLYEQYF. Here the CDR3 DNA reads TGTGCCGGCTCCACCGGGACAGGGCTCTACGAGCAGTACTTC. The full variable domain, its missing parts supplied by reference TRBV28 and TRBJ2-7, is DVKVTQSSRYLVKRTGEKVFLECVQDMDHENMFWYRQDPGLGLRLIYFSYDVKMKEKGDIPEGYSVSREKKERFSLILESASTNQTSMYLCAGSTGTGLYEQYFGPGTRLTVT.

The J gene is TRBJ2-1, the V gene TRBV29-1, with D uncertain. Germline V gives CDR1 SQVTM, CDR2 ANQGSEA. This CDR3 has 14 amino acids. V was cut by 3 bases and J by 1 base, with 10 bases left in between. This chain's CDR3 is CSVEGSGSYNEQFF. CDR3 nucleotide sequence: TGCAGCGTTGAGGGCTCAGGTTCCTACAATGAGCAGTTCTTC.

Concerning this clone itself: Given a much more abundant clone one base away, this may be a read error. Other DNA sequences in this specimen translate into the identical CDR3. The rearrangement links TRBV11-3 to TRBJ1-1, with no clear D. V was shortened by 5 bases and J by 1 base, with 8 bases between the two germline ends. Germline-derived CDR1 and CDR2 are SGHNT and YENEEA. The CDR3 runs to 13 residues. CDR3 residues: CASSTGENTEAFF. In nucleotides, the CDR3 is TGTGCCAGCAGCACGGGAGAGAACACTGAAGCTTTCTTT.

The chain uses TRBV7-9 and TRBJ2-7; maybe TRBD1 (5 bases). Germline lookup yields CDR1 SEHNR and CDR2 FQNEAQ (reference sequence). The V end lost 1 base, the J end lost 1 base, and 14 bases lay between the germline ends. CDR3 length equals 16 residues. The CDR3 loop reads CASSLDRQLVSYEQYF. The CDR3 DNA reads TGTGCCAGCAGCTTAGATAGACAGCTAGTTTCCTACGAGCAGTACTTC.

This clone has a single count. V is TRBV29-1 and J is TRBJ2-1, with unresolved D. The CDR3 sequence is 13 residues long. The germline V gene encodes CDR1 SQVTM and CDR2 ANQGSEA. V gave up 2 bases and J gave up 3 bases, with 8 bases separating them. This CDR3 is CSVELRIYNEQFF. Here the CDR3 DNA reads TGCAGCGTTGAATTGCGAATCTACAATGAGCAGTTCTTC.

The chain employs TRBV5-4 and TRBJ2-5; TRBD1 is a possible D gene (6 bases). CDR3 length: 12 residues. Germline V gene lookup returns CDR1 SGHNT and CDR2 YYREEE (reference sequence). Trimming stripped 4 bases from V and 3 bases from J, with 7 bases between. CDR3 DNA: TGTGCCAGCAGCCCAGGGGAAGAGACCCAGTACTTC. Protein: CASSPGEETQYF.

As DNA, the CDR3 is TGTGCCAGCAGTCGCTCCGACAGGGGATCCAATTCACCCCTCCACTTT. Protein product: CASSRSDRGSNSPLHF. The chain joins TRBV28 to TRBJ1-6; TRBD1 agrees at 8 bases. V dropped 5 bases and J dropped 7; count of bases not matched to a gene: 10. CDR1 is MDHEN and CDR2 is SYDVKM in the germline V gene. The CDR3 extends over 16 amino acids.

A few counts support this clone. The chain uses TRBV9 and TRBJ1-5; D unresolved. CDR1 is SGDLS and CDR2 is YYNGEE in the germline V gene. The V end lost 3 bases, the J end lost 7 bases, and 11 bases lay between the germline ends. The CDR3 totals 13 residues. The CDR3 loop is CASSGGSGQPQHF. Here the CDR3 DNA reads TGTGCCAGCAGCGGAGGGTCGGGGCAGCCCCAGCATTTT.

Concerning this clone: Other DNA sequences within the sample encode an identical CDR3. This chain links TRBV7-3 with TRBJ2-3; D is possibly TRBD2 (6 bases). Deletions cut 5 bases from V and 0 bases from J, with 9 bases between. Germline-derived CDR1 and CDR2 are SGHTA and FQGTGA. This CDR3 has 14 residues. CDR3: CASSPGLSTDTQYF. In DNA form, the CDR3 reads TGTGCCAGCAGCCCCGGACTAAGCACAGATACGCAGTATTTT.

V and J are TRBV6-5 and TRBJ1-2; D ambiguous. From germline, CDR1 is MNHEY and CDR2 SVGAGI. V lost 1 base and J lost 1, with 7 bases in between. This CDR3 comprises 14 residues. CDR3 in amino acids: CASSYFADNYGYTF. The CDR3 bases are TGTGCCAGCAGTTACTTCGCGGATAACTATGGCTACACCTTC.

With regard to this clone: This sample also contains other DNA sequences that code for the same CDR3. V usage is TRBV4-1 and J usage is TRBJ1-1; D uncertain. This CDR3 has 14 residues. V lost 1 base and J lost 2, with 8 bases in between. The germline CDR1 and CDR2 sequences are MGHRA and YSYEKL. The CDR3 sequence: CASSQVEFNTEAFF. CDR3 in DNA: TGCGCCAGCAGCCAAGTGGAGTTTAACACTGAAGCTTTCTTT.

This rearrangement joins TRBV11-2 to TRBJ1-6, with 10 nucleotides matching TRBD1. The germline CDR1 and CDR2 sequences are SGHAT and FQNNGV. V lost 5 bases and J lost 7; bases outside the gene matches: 2. The CDR3 totals 14 residues. The CDR3 loop reads CASSPGQGNSPLHF. The CDR3 nucleotides read TGTGCCAGCAGCCCGGGACAGGGGAATTCACCCCTCCACTTT.

The gene calls are TRBV10-3 and TRBJ2-6, with 9 positions matching TRBD1. The CDR3 length is 20 residues. CDR1 is ENHRY, CDR2 SYGVKD, per germline. V lost 4 bases and J lost 0; bases outside the gene matches: 13. CDR3 loop: CAISAPGTGHPSSGANVLTF. CDR3 DNA: TGTGCCATCAGTGCCCCCGGGACAGGGCACCCCAGCTCTGGGGCCAACGTCCTGACTTTC.

The chain uses TRBV5-4 and TRBJ1-6, with 8 bases identical to TRBD1. Germline lookup yields CDR1 SGHNT and CDR2 YYREEE (reference sequence). This CDR3 comprises 16 residues. The V and J ends lost 4 bases and 6 bases, in that order; junction bases with no gene match: 9. CDR3 bases: TGTGCCAGCAGCGAAGGACAGGGCCAAATTAATTCACCCCTCCACTTT. Translation: CASSEGQGQINSPLHF.

The chain links TRBV7-9 to TRBJ1-1, with 9 bases identical to TRBD1. Germline V gene sequence: CDR1 SEHNR, CDR2 FQNEAQ (reference sequence). The CDR3 spans 17 residues. Losses at the gene ends were 0 bases for V and 0 bases for J; bases not matched to a gene: 5. CDR3 protein: CASSLAAGTGMNTEAFF. CDR3 coding DNA: TGTGCCAGCAGCTTAGCGGCCGGGACAGGGATGAACACTGAAGCTTTCTTT.